The clone carrying this T cell receptor beta chain showed up just once. Its antigen remains unidentified. Germline assignment: CDR1 MRHNA and CDR2 SNTAGT. There are 14 residues in the CDR3. Trimming took 5 bases from V and 0 from J; bases not matched to a gene: 1. Nominally healthy donors provided the samples, though records likely missed some immune exposures. This record belongs to a study of cytomegalovirus exposure and HLA in healthy donors. Study observations and caveats: Some 150 TCR beta chains were listed as cytomegalovirus-associated. TCR sequences were mostly rare, though some public TCRs occurred in many donors.

The PCR used 60 Vbeta and 13 Jbeta primers. Assay: immunoSEQ multiplex PCR; the TCRdb copy retains only in-frame clones and omits some. The table has under 200,000 clones, roughly 80% seen once; the top ten hold approximately 1.3%. The specimen was PBMCs. The rearrangement joins TRBV6-4 to TRBJ2-1; 7 bases fit TRBD2. The TCR sequence derives from a man between 25 and 39 years old in good health and CMV-seronegative. The CDR3 here is CASSRGSSYNEQFF. The CDR3 region has the DNA TGTGCCAGCAGTCGCGGGAGCTCCTACAATGAGCAGTTCTTC.